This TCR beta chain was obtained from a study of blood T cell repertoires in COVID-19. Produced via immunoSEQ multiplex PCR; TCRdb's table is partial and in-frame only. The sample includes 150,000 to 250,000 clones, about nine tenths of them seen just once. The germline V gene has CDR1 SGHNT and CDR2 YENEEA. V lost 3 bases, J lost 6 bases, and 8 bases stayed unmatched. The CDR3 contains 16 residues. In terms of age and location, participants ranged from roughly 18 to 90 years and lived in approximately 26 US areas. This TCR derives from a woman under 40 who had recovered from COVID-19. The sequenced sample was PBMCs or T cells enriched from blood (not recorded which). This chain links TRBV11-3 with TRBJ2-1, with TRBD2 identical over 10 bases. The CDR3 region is CASSFPSSGSGNEQFF. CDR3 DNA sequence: TGTGCCAGCAGCTTCCCCTCTAGCGGGAGCGGCAATGAGCAGTTCTTC.